This passage covers 22 T cell receptor beta chains from one sample sequenced in a study of OX40 agonist ivuxolimab in advanced cancers. Measured with immunoSEQ multiplex PCR; TCRdb has only the in-frame clones, and not every one. In the table there are some 110,000 clones, just under 95% of which are singletons. Sequencing was performed on CD4+ or CD8+ T cells sorted from blood, taken in a trial of the OX40 agonist ivuxolimab. All receptors derive from an adult with an advanced solid tumor such as melanoma, head and neck, liver or kidney cancer.

The chain uses TRBV7-2 and TRBJ1-2, with 7 bases identical to TRBD1. Germline CDR1 is SGHTA and CDR2 is FQGNSA. V dropped 6 bases and J dropped 8; count of bases not matched to a gene: 15. CDR3 size: 15 residues. The CDR3 loop reads CASRLGQEDSKGYTF. CDR3 DNA sequence: TGTGCCAGCAGGCTCGGACAGGAAGATTCTAAAGGCTACACCTTC.

The chain joins TRBV6-6 to TRBJ2-1; D not certain. CDR3 length: 16 amino acids. Per the germline V gene, CDR1 is MNHNY and CDR2 is SVGAGI (reference sequence). V lost 5 bases and J 0 bases, leaving 14 bases between the germline ends. DNA for the CDR3: TGTGCCAGCAGTGGTCGGCCTTACGGCTCCTACAATGAGCAGTTCTTC. This sequence encodes CASSGRPYGSYNEQFF.

This chain joins TRBV18 and TRBJ2-1, with 10 bases that match TRBD2. CDR1 KGHSH and CDR2 LQKENI come from the germline V gene. This CDR3 contains 18 residues. The ends lost 4 bases at V and 5 bases at J; junction bases unmatched: 14. Written as DNA, the CDR3 is TGTGCCAGCTCACGGACTAGCGGCCTAGAGGGTTTCGACAATGAGCAGTTCTTC. This sequence encodes CASSRTSGLEGFDNEQFF.

This chain links TRBV7-6 with TRBJ2-3, with TRBD2 matching 9 bases. This CDR3 is built from 16 residues. J lost 7 bases, V lost 2 bases, and 10 bases had no gene match. Germline CDR1 reads SGHVS; CDR2 reads FNYEAQ. The CDR3, as DNA: TGTGCCAGCAGCTTAACGGCTAGCGGGGAGAAGCATACGCAGTATTTT. Translated, it gives CASSLTASGEKHTQYF.

The chain combines TRBV18 with TRBJ2-2, with 7 bases aligning to TRBD1. V lost 5 bases and J lost 5; bases outside the gene matches: 5. Germline V gene lookup returns CDR1 KGHSH and CDR2 LQKENI. This CDR3 region has 14 residues. The CDR3 loop reads CASSDNRGTGELFF. CDR3 sequence (DNA): TGTGCCAGCTCAGACAACAGGGGAACCGGGGAGCTGTTTTTT.

The J gene is TRBJ2-7, the V gene TRBV6-5; D gene unclear. Looked up from germline, CDR1 is MNHEY and CDR2 is SVGAGI. The CDR3 loop spans 12 amino acids. The V and J ends lost 6 bases and 2 bases respectively, with 8 bases between them. The DNA for the CDR3 is TGTGCCAGCAGGGCAGCTACCTACGAGCAGTACTTC. Translating gives CASRAATYEQYF.

This chain connects TRBV5-1 to TRBJ2-1; no clear D gene. This CDR3 region has 12 residues. Trimming removed 0 bases at V and 8 bases at J, with 6 bases between. Germline V lookup: CDR1 SGHRS, CDR2 YFSETQ. DNA of the CDR3: TGCGCCAGCAGCTTGGACTTGTATGAGCAGTTCTTC. Residues: CASSLDLYEQFF.

The chain is built from TRBV28 and TRBJ1-1; D possibly corresponds to TRBD1 (6 bases). CDR3 length: 15 residues. V was trimmed by 4 bases and J by 2 bases, leaving 14 bases between them. Germline assignment: CDR1 MDHEN and CDR2 SYDVKM. The CDR3: CASSYTGSGNTEAFF. DNA of the CDR3: TGTGCCAGCAGTTATACAGGGTCCGGAAACACTGAAGCTTTCTTT.

This chain links TRBV18 with TRBJ1-5; D is uncertain. There are 14 residues in the CDR3. CDR1 is KGHSH and CDR2 is LQKENI in the germline V gene. The V and J ends lost 4 bases and 2 bases respectively, with 9 bases between them. The CDR3 loop reads CASSQQDGNQPQHF. The CDR3 DNA sequence: TGTGCCAGCTCACAACAAGATGGCAATCAGCCCCAGCATTTT.

The J gene is TRBJ1-4, the V gene TRBV7-9; 9 bases agree with TRBD1. Germline trimming cut 3 bases from V and 1 base from J; bases unmatched to any gene: 3. CDR3 size: 16 residues. Germline CDR1 is SEHNR and CDR2 is FQNEAQ (reference sequence). CDR3 nucleotides: TGTGCCAGCAGCTTGGACAGGGGTGTAACTAATGAAAAACTGTTTTTT. Its protein is CASSLDRGVTNEKLFF.

In its sample, this clone was seen once. The chain uses TRBV28 and TRBJ2-4, with D perhaps assigned TRBD1 or TRBD2 (5 bases each). CDR3 length: 15 amino acids. With 5 bases removed from V and 6 bases from J, the gap between germline ends came to 17 bases. CDR1 and CDR2 from the germline V gene are MDHEN and SYDVKM. The CDR3 nucleotides read TGTGCCAGCAGTGGAAGTGGGGGTTGGGGAAACATTCAGTACTTC. Protein product: CASSGSGGWGNIQYF.

This clone was found once. The CDR3 here is CASSPPGQGYGYTF. CDR3 DNA: TGTGCCAGTAGTCCCCCGGGACAGGGTTATGGCTACACCTTC. This chain connects TRBV19 to TRBJ1-2; 9 bases align to TRBD1. With 5 bases clipped from V and 5 bases from J, the junction kept 6 bases outside the gene matches. In germline, CDR1 is LNHDA, CDR2 SQIVND (reference sequence). This CDR3 is built from 14 residues.

CDR3 protein: CASSPEGPGQGNSPLHF. In DNA form, the CDR3 reads TGTGCCAGCTCACCGGAAGGACCGGGACAGGGGAATTCACCCCTCCACTTT. J is TRBJ1-6 and V is TRBV18, with 10 bases lining up with TRBD1. The junction had 9 bases not matched to a gene; V was cut back by 3 bases and J by 7 bases. The CDR3 has 17 amino acids. CDR1 and CDR2 (germline): KGHSH, LQKENI.

The sample holds a few counts of this clone. The CDR3 coding sequence is TGTGCCAGCAGCAAGGGACAGGGCGGCACTGAAGCTTTCTTT. It codes for CASSKGQGGTEAFF. The chain uses TRBV7-9 and TRBJ1-1, with TRBD1 matching 9 bases. CDR3 length: 14 amino acids. In germline, CDR1 is SEHNR, CDR2 FQNEAQ (reference sequence). The junction had 5 bases not matched to a gene; V was cut back by 5 bases and J by 4 bases.

The chain has TRBV7-2 and TRBJ1-5, with D possibly matching TRBD1 (6 bases). V lost 4 bases and J lost 3, with 19 bases in between. The CDR3 totals 17 residues. Germline V gene data show CDR1 as SGHTA and CDR2 as FQGNSA. Written as DNA, the CDR3 is TGTGCCAGCAGCTCCGGGGGTGGCAGGGGCATCAATCAGCCCCAGCATTTT. Translation: CASSSGGGRGINQPQHF.

The chain combines TRBV25-1 with TRBJ2-5, with D perhaps TRBD2 (6 bases). Trimming left V 5 bases short and J 2 bases short, with 15 bases between. CDR3 length: 15 residues. Germline V gene data show CDR1 as MGHDK and CDR2 as SYGVNS. The CDR3, as DNA: TGTGCCAGCAGTCATCCCAGTGGGGGGCAAGAGACCCAGTACTTC. The encoded protein is CASSHPSGGQETQYF.

The chain has TRBV15 and TRBJ2-1; no definite D call. Trimming removed 0 bases from V and 5 bases from J, with 11 bases in between. The CDR3 contains 15 residues. Germline V gene data show CDR1 as LNHNV and CDR2 as YYDKDF (reference sequence). The DNA for the CDR3 is TGTGCCACCAGCAGAGATCTAATCCTTCACAATGAGCAGTTCTTC. This translates into CATSRDLILHNEQFF. The full variable domain, rest sourced from reference TRBV15 and TRBJ2-1, is DAMVIQNPRYQVTQFGKPVTLSCSQTLNHNVMYWYQQKSSQAPKLLFHYYDKDFNNEADTPDNFQSRRPNTSFCFLDIRSPGLGDTAMYLCATSRDLILHNEQFFGPGTRLTVL.

J is TRBJ1-5 and V is TRBV28; 7 nucleotides match TRBD1. The CDR3 extends over 12 amino acids. V lost 8 bases, J lost 5 bases, and 3 bases stayed unmatched. The germline V gene has CDR1 MDHEN and CDR2 SYDVKM. Written as DNA, the CDR3 is TGTGCCAGCTGGACAGGAGATCAGCCCCAGCATTTT. Encoded protein: CASWTGDQPQHF.

J is TRBJ2-3 and V is TRBV19; D unresolved. CDR1 LNHDA and CDR2 SQIVND come from the germline V gene (reference sequence). This CDR3 is 13 amino acids long. The V gene lost 6 bases and the J gene lost 5 bases, with 12 bases spanning the gap. The CDR3 here is CASRPAAVDTQYF. In DNA form, the CDR3 reads TGTGCCAGTAGACCTGCGGCGGTAGATACGCAGTATTTT.

This clone was recorded only once. This chain joins TRBV28 and TRBJ2-7, with TRBD1 matching over 7 bases. The CDR3 totals 14 residues. J lost 1 base, V lost 6 bases, and 6 bases had no gene match. CDR1 MDHEN and CDR2 SYDVKM come from the germline V gene. CDR3 in DNA: TGTGCCAGCAGCTTCCAGACAGGGTCCTACGAGCAGTACTTC. Its translation: CASSFQTGSYEQYF.

The rearrangement uses TRBV10-3 and TRBJ1-4; TRBD1 is a possible D gene (5 bases). From germline, CDR1 is ENHRY and CDR2 SYGVKD. The CDR3 length is 16 residues. The germline V and J ends were trimmed by 2 bases and 3 bases, with 13 bases remaining between them. The CDR3 nucleotides are TGTGCCATCAGTGAGAGATCGGGGGTTTCTAATGAAAAACTGTTTTTT. The encoded protein is CAISERSGVSNEKLFF.

This chain links TRBV5-1 with TRBJ1-2, with D unresolved. The germline V gene encodes CDR1 SGHRS and CDR2 YFSETQ. This CDR3 has 16 residues. Trimming shortened V by 4 bases and J by 5 bases, and 21 bases separated the two germline ends. The DNA of the CDR3 is TGCGCCAGCAGCAAACAAACCGTCGCCGCTGGGTATGGCTACACCTTC. Protein sequence: CASSKQTVAAGYGYTF.